Sequencing of this TCR beta chain was carried out in a study of cytomegalovirus exposure and HLA in healthy donors (dated by TCRdb to the late 2010s). Background on the whole study: The 550 to 750 repertoires of the first cohort and the 110 or so validation repertoires were produced on the same platform, according to a later analysis. The study was designed to test whether signatures of past pathogen exposure could be identified by cataloging public T cell receptors. Besides the first cohort of about 730 subjects, a separate validation cohort made up of over a hundred different subjects was used. The study combined high-throughput TCR immunosequencing, statistical association of individual TCRs with disease status, and machine learning to predict cytomegalovirus infection status.

The donors were included in the validation cohort of 120 subjects, a group kept apart from the roughly 670-subject first cohort. A remark on this clone: What antigen it recognizes has not been identified. Qualities for individual bases were not recorded, and no much larger clone is one base off.

V and J are truncated by 6 bases and 0 bases respectively, leaving an intervening sequence of 11 bases. The germline V gene specifies SNHLY as CDR1 and FYNNEI as CDR2. Its CDR3 holds 15 amino acids, cysteine through phenylalanine. This entry keeps only the CDR3 DNA: 45 bases, framed from base 1. Libraries were constructed by the immunoSEQ multiplex PCR assay. The paper's processing steps were these. A statistical classification framework was developed to diagnose cytomegalovirus status using the catalog of TCR beta chain sequences. The table comes from immuneACCESS by way of TCRdb, which keeps in-frame sequences with V and J called. Part of the clones is missing from these tables; in studies checked, under half for an unresolved V gene and the rest for unknown reasons. V, J and clone size derive from that table, while D and trimming were established from the DNA sequence. Within this sample are about 110,000 clones, with about 90% of them counted one time only. The top ten hold approximately 2.3% of the sample.

General findings and caveats noted by the study authors: According to the authors, the approach could potentially be generalized to other disease states and immunological phenotypes. Most TCR sequences were observed very rarely across donors, whereas some public TCRs were present in many individuals. A total of 150 or so TCR beta chains were listed by the study as associated with cytomegalovirus. A later analysis lacked HLA typing for the validation cohort, so it scored co-occurrence in that cohort across all 120 or so repertoires. A later analysis found that TCRs clustered in the first cohort also tended to co-occur in the roughly 120 validation repertoires, with 94% of cluster scores above 0. Cytomegalovirus status was reported to be diagnosed by the classifier with high specificity and sensitivity in both the original and validation cohorts. A few of the identified cytomegalovirus-associated TCR beta chains were confirmed in vitro to be specific for cytomegalovirus antigens.

The V and J segments used are TRBV2 and TRBJ1-4, with TRBD1 perhaps the D gene, on 6 matching bases. The TCR comes from a woman under 30 in good health and CMV-seronegative. Sequences were obtained from PBMCs. The nucleotide sequence reads TGTGCCAGCAGAGGGGGGGGGACAACTAATGAAAAACTGTTTTTT. Translated, this gives CASRGGGTTNEKLFF.